Shown below are 3 T cell receptor beta chains from a single sample sequenced in a study of T cell responses to AZD1222 COVID-19 vaccine (dated by TCRdb to the early 2020s). Sample time point, as interpreted from the label and publication: baseline before first vaccination. Library generation was performed with the immunoSEQ multiplex PCR assay. Imported from immuneACCESS, the table was reduced by TCRdb to in-frame sequences with V and J called. These copies leave out some clones; in studies compared against another copy, an unresolved V gene accounts for under half, and the cause of the remainder is not known. This sample lists 100,000 or so clones; roughly nine tenths were detected once. The top ten clones comprise approximately 1.3% of the sample. Sample: peripheral blood, taken on day 0 of AZD1222 vaccination. All receptors come from an adult in good health.

With regard to this clone: One end of the junction is discordant with germline, which a read error may explain. The chain has TRBV6-5 and TRBJ1-2, with D maybe TRBD1 (5 bases). This CDR3 comprises 13 residues. Germline CDR1 and CDR2: MNHEY and SVGAGI. As DNA, the CDR3 is TGTGCCAGCAGCCCGACAGTTAACTCTGGCTACACCTTC. Its protein is CASSPTVNSGYTF.

This chain uses TRBV5-8 with TRBJ2-5; no clear D gene. The germline V gene encodes CDR1 SGHTS and CDR2 YDEGEE. V lost 0 bases to trimming and J lost 10 bases, with 16 bases between them. The CDR3 covers 14 residues. This CDR3 is CASSLELASPGQYF. The DNA for the CDR3 is TGTGCCAGCAGCTTGGAATTGGCCTCCCCAGGCCAGTACTTC.

CDR3 nucleotides: TGTGCCAGCAGCCCGGACAGACTCTACGAGCAGTACTTC. It specifies CASSPDRLYEQYF. The chain has TRBV7-2 and TRBJ2-7; weak D call: TRBD1 (6 bases). V was pared by 5 bases and J by 3 bases, with 11 bases between. Germline V lookup: CDR1 SGHTA, CDR2 FQGNSA. The CDR3 contains 13 residues. Variable domain in full (rest from reference TRBV7-2 and TRBJ2-7): GAGVSQSPSNKVTEKGKDVELRCDPISGHTALYWYRQSLGQGLEFLIYFQGNSAPDKSGLPSDRFSAERTGGSVSTLTIQRTQQEDSAVYLCASSPDRLYEQYFGPGTRLTVT.